A single sample gave rise to the 18 T cell receptor beta chains below, sequenced in a study of blood T cell repertoires in COVID-19. Generated by immunoSEQ multiplex PCR, the TCRdb table keeps only in-frame clones and is missing some. The table shows about 160,000 clones, with roughly 80% occurring only once. Specimen: PBMCs or T cells enriched from blood (not recorded which). The receptor set was obtained from a middle-aged woman with acute COVID-19.

The sample holds one count of this clone. The rearrangement uses TRBV11-2 and TRBJ1-5; no reliable D call. This CDR3 is built from 14 residues. Trimming pared 5 bases from V and 5 bases from J, leaving 13 bases between. CDR1 and CDR2 (germline): SGHAT, FQNNGV. CDR3 sequence (DNA): TGTGCCAGCAGCCCCGCCGGTCCGGATCAGCCCCAGCATTTT. It translates to CASSPAGPDQPQHF.

The genes are TRBV29-1 and TRBJ2-3; 10 bases match TRBD1. The V gene end was trimmed by 6 bases and the J gene end by 2 bases; junction bases not matched to a gene: 5. CDR1 is SQVTM, CDR2 ANQGSEA, per germline. The CDR3 is made up of 14 amino acids. CDR3 nucleotides: TGCAGCGTGGATGACAGGGGGCTCACAGATACGCAGTATTTT. This codes for CSVDDRGLTDTQYF.

This clone was seen many times. The chain has TRBV5-4 and TRBJ2-3, with 9 bases lining up with TRBD1. The CDR3 extends over 14 amino acids. The ends lost 3 bases at V and 1 base at J; junction bases unmatched: 0. The germline V gene encodes CDR1 SGHNT and CDR2 YYREEE (reference sequence). The CDR3 loop reads CASSWTGGTDTQYF. CDR3 bases: TGTGCCAGCAGCTGGACAGGGGGCACAGATACGCAGTATTTT.

This clone was counted between two and nine times. This chain links TRBV30 with TRBJ2-2; maybe TRBD2 (5 bases). Per germline, CDR1 GTSNPN and CDR2 SVGIG (reference sequence). The V end was cut by 2 bases, the J end by 5 bases, with 12 bases between. CDR3 size: 14 residues. The CDR3 reads CAWSHNRGTGELFF. The CDR3 bases are TGTGCCTGGAGTCACAACAGAGGGACCGGGGAGCTGTTTTTT.

The chain is built from TRBV2 and TRBJ1-5; D possibly corresponds to TRBD1 (6 bases). Trimming took 5 bases from V and 4 from J, leaving 21 bases between them. Germline-derived CDR1 and CDR2 are SNHLY and FYNNEI. This CDR3 contains 17 residues. CDR3 loop: CASSSQRSGTKNQPQHF. CDR3 nucleotide sequence: TGTGCCAGCAGTTCGCAAAGGTCCGGGACAAAGAATCAGCCCCAGCATTTT.

In its sample, this clone was seen a few times. V usage is TRBV6-5 and J usage is TRBJ1-2, with 7 bases matching TRBD1. The trim removed 5 bases at V and 6 bases at J, leaving 6 bases unmatched. This CDR3 comprises 13 residues. Germline V gene lookup returns CDR1 MNHEY and CDR2 SVGAGI. The DNA of the CDR3 is TGTGCCAGCAGTCTCCAGGGGGGCGATGGCTACACCTTC. The encoded protein is CASSLQGGDGYTF.

The CDR3 region is CASSVGPNEKLFF. DNA of the CDR3: TGTGCCAGCAGTGTGGGGCCTAATGAAAAACTGTTTTTT. The chain is built from TRBV2 and TRBJ1-4; D is possibly TRBD1 (5 bases). This CDR3 is built from 13 residues. V dropped 4 bases and J dropped 3 bases, with 6 bases sitting between them. Germline V gives CDR1 SNHLY, CDR2 FYNNEI.

J is TRBJ1-2 and V is TRBV29-1; 9 bases match TRBD1. Germline V CDR1 and CDR2: SQVTM, ANQGSEA. CDR3 length: 14 amino acids. The junction had 9 bases not matched to a gene; V was cut back by 6 bases and J by 4 bases. CDR3 region: CSVGTGSRAYGYTF. In DNA, the CDR3 is TGCAGCGTGGGGACAGGGAGCCGTGCCTATGGCTACACCTTC.

The chain's CDR3 is CASSRARDRQETQYF. CDR3 DNA: TGTGCCAGCAGTCGAGCCCGGGACAGACAAGAGACCCAGTACTTC. V gene TRBV28 combines with J gene TRBJ2-5; TRBD1 agrees at 7 bases. CDR3 length: 15 residues. Germline CDR1 reads MDHEN; CDR2 reads SYDVKM. Germline trimming cut 5 bases from V and 2 bases from J; bases unmatched to any gene: 8.

The chain combines TRBV19 with TRBJ1-5, with a weak D call TRBD1 (6 bases). Trimming shortened V by 5 bases and J by 0 bases, and 14 bases separated the two germline ends. CDR3 length equals 16 residues. Germline lookup yields CDR1 LNHDA and CDR2 SQIVND (reference sequence). Here the CDR3 reads CASSDRGGRSNQPQHF. The CDR3 DNA reads as TGTGCCAGTAGTGACCGGGGGGGGCGTAGCAATCAGCCCCAGCATTTT.

The CDR3 here is CASREEGPNQPQHF. The CDR3 bases are TGTGCCAGCAGGGAGGAGGGTCCCAATCAGCCCCAGCATTTT. This sequence joins TRBV6-5 and TRBJ1-5, with D unresolved. Looked up from germline, CDR1 is MNHEY and CDR2 is SVGAGI. V was clipped by 6 bases and J by 3 bases, with 12 bases between them. CDR3 length: 14 amino acids.

This clone was picked up a small number of times. This rearrangement joins TRBV14 to TRBJ2-2; 9 bases match TRBD1. V lost 2 bases, J lost 7 bases, and 8 bases stayed unmatched. This CDR3 has 16 residues. Germline CDR1 is SGHDN and CDR2 is FVKESK. The CDR3 region is CASSQYGTGRDGELFF. CDR3 coding DNA: TGTGCCAGCAGCCAATATGGGACAGGGAGAGACGGGGAGCTGTTTTTT.

The chain couples TRBV9 to TRBJ1-2; 9 bases map to TRBD1. Unmatched junction bases numbered 3, after V lost 0 bases and J lost 3 bases. This CDR3 comprises 15 residues. From germline, CDR1 is SGDLS and CDR2 YYNGEE. As DNA, the CDR3 is TGTGCCAGCAGCGTAGGAGGACAGGGGTACTATGGCTACACCTTC. Amino acid sequence: CASSVGGQGYYGYTF.

V gene TRBV18 combines with J gene TRBJ2-7; 12 bases map to TRBD2. With V trimmed by 2 bases and J by 1 base, 0 bases remained unmatched. CDR1 KGHSH and CDR2 LQKENI come from the germline V gene. The CDR3 length is 15 residues. The CDR3 DNA reads TGTGCCAGCTCACCAGGGACTAGCGGGTCCTACGAGCAGTACTTC. This translates into CASSPGTSGSYEQYF.

The V and J genes are TRBV5-1 and TRBJ1-2; a weak D match, TRBD1 (5 bases). CDR3 length equals 15 residues. V was pared by 1 base and J by 3 bases, with 13 bases between. Germline CDR1 SGHRS, CDR2 YFSETQ. The CDR3 DNA is TGCGCCAGCAGCTTGCGGCACCAGGGTGACTATGGCTACACCTTC. Translation gives CASSLRHQGDYGYTF.

A single count supports this clone. The chain couples TRBV6-5 to TRBJ2-5, with 7 bases lining up with TRBD2. Germline CDR1 MNHEY, CDR2 SVGAGI. The CDR3 contains 14 residues. V gave up 8 bases and J gave up 4 bases; unmatched junction bases: 10. The CDR3, as DNA: TGTGCCAGCTCGCCCGCGGGAGCCCGAGAGACCCAGTACTTC. Translated, it gives CASSPAGARETQYF.

V gene TRBV14 combines with J gene TRBJ2-5; possibly TRBD1 for D (5 bases). There are 15 residues in the CDR3. Germline V gives CDR1 SGHDN, CDR2 FVKESK. Trimming removed 3 bases at V and 5 bases at J, with 16 bases between. The CDR3 DNA reads as TGTGCCAGCAGCCAGGAAGTAGGGGCACGGGAGACCCAGTACTTC. It translates to CASSQEVGARETQYF.

This chain connects TRBV5-1 to TRBJ2-5; TRBD1 matches 7 bases. Losses at the gene ends were 1 base for V and 2 bases for J; bases not matched to a gene: 2. This CDR3 is 14 amino acids long. The germline V gene encodes CDR1 SGHRS and CDR2 YFSETQ. The CDR3 DNA reads TGCGCCAGCAGCTTGAGGGGGCGGCAAGAGACCCAGTACTTC. Protein product: CASSLRGRQETQYF.